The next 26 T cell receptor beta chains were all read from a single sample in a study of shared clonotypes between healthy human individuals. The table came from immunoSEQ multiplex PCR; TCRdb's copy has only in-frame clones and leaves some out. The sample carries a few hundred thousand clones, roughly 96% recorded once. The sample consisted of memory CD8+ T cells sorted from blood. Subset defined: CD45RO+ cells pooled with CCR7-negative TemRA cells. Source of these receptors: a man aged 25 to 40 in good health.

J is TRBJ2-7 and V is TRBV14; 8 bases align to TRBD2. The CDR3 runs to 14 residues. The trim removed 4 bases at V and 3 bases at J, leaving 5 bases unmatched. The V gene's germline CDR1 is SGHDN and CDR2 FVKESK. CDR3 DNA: TGTGCCAGCAGCCGCCTCAGCGGGGGCTACGAGCAGTACTTC. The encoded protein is CASSRLSGGYEQYF. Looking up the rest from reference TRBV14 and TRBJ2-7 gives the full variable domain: EAGVTQFPSHSVIEKGQTVTLRCDPISGHDNLYWYRRVMGKEIKFLLHFVKESKQDESGMPNNRFLAERTGGTYSTLKVQPAELEDSGVYFCASSRLSGGYEQYFGPGTRLTVT.

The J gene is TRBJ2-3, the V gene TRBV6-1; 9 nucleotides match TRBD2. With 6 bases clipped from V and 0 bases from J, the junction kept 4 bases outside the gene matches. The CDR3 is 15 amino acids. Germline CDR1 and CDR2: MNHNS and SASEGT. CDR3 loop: CASSLGLASTDTQYF. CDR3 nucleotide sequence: TGTGCCAGCAGCCTCGGACTAGCGAGCACAGATACGCAGTATTTT.

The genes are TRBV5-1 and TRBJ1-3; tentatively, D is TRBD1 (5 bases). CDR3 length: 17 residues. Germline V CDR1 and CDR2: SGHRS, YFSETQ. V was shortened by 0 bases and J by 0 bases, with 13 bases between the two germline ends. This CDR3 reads CASSLAEGLSSGNTIYF. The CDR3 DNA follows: TGCGCCAGCAGCTTGGCTGAGGGACTGAGCTCTGGAAACACCATATATTTT.

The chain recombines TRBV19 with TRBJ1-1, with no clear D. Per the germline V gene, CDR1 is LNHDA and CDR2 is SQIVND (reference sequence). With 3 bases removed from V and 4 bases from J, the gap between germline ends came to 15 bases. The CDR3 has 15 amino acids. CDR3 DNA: TGTGCCAGTAGTATTGGAGTTACCCCAATCACTGAAGCTTTCTTT. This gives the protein CASSIGVTPITEAFF.

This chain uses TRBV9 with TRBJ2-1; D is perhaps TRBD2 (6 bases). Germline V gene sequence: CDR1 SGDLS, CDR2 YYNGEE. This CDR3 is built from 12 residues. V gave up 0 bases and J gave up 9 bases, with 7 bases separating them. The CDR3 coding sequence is TGTGCCAGCAGCGTAGCGGGAGCTGAGCAGTTCTTC. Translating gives CASSVAGAEQFF.

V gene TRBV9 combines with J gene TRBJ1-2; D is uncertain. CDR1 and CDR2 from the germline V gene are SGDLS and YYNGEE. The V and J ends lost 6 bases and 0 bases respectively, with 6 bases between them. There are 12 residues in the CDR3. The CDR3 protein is CASTGANYGYTF. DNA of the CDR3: TGTGCCAGCACCGGAGCTAACTATGGCTACACCTTC.

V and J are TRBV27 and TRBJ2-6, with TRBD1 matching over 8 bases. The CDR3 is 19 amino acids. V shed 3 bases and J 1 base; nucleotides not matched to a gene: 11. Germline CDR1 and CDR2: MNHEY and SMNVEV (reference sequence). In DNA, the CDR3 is TGTGCCAGCAGTTTGAGTGCCAGGGGGCTCCTTTCTGGGGCCAACGTCCTGACTTTC. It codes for CASSLSARGLLSGANVLTF.

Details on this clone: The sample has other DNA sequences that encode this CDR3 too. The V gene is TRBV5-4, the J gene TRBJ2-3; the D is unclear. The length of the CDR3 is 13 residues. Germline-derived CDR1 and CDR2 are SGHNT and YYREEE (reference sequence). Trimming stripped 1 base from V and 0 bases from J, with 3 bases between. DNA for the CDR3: TGTGCCAGCAGCTTGTTTAGCACAGATACGCAGTATTTT. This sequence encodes CASSLFSTDTQYF.

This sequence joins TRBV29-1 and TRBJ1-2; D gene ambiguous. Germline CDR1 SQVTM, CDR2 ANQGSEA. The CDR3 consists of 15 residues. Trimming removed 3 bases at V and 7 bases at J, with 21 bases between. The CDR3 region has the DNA TGCAGCGTTGACCAACCCCGGGATCGCAAGGGTGGCTACACCTTC. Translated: CSVDQPRDRKGGYTF.

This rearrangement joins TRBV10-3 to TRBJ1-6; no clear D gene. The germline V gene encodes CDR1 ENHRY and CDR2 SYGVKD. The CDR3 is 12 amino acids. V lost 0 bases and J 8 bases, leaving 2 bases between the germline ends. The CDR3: CAISESYSPLHF. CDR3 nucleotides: TGTGCCATCAGTGAGTCGTATTCACCCCTCCACTTT.

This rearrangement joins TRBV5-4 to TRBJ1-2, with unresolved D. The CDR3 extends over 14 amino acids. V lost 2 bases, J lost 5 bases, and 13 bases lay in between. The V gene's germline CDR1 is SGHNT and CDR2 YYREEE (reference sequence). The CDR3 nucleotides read TGTGCCAGCAGCTTTAAACAGTTGGCGTATGGCTACACCTTC. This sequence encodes CASSFKQLAYGYTF. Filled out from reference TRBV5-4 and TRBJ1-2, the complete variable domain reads ETGVTQSPTHLIKTRGQQVTLRCSSQSGHNTVSWYQQALGQGPQFIFQYYREEENGRGNFPPRFSGLQFPNYSSELNVNALELDDSALYLCASSFKQLAYGYTFGSGTRLTVV.

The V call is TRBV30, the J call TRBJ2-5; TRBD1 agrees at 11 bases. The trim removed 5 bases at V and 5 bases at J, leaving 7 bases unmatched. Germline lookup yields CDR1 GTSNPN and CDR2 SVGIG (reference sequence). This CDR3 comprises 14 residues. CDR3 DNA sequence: TGTGCCTGGGAAAGGACAGGGGGCGGCGAGACCCAGTACTTC. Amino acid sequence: CAWERTGGGETQYF.

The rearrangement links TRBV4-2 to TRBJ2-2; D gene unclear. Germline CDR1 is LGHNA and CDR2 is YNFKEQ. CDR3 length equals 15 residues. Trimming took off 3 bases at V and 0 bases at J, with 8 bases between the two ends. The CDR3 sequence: CASSHATSNTGELFF. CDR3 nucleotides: TGTGCCAGCAGCCATGCTACCTCGAACACCGGGGAGCTGTTTTTT.

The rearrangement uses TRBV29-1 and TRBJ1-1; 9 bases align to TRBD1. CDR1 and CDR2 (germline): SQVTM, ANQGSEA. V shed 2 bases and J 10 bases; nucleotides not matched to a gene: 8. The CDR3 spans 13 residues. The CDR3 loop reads CSVERPRDRVAFF. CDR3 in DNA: TGCAGCGTTGAACGTCCCCGGGACAGGGTAGCTTTCTTT.

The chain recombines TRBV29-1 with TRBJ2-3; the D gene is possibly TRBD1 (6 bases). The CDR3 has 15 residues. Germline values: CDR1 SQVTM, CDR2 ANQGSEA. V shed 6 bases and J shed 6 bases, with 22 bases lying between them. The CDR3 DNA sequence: TGCAGCGTCCACCCAGGGGAGCGGTCTCCGGATACGCAGTATTTT. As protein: CSVHPGERSPDTQYF.

The CDR3 sequence: CASSHVTGTGTSGSPYEQYF. As DNA, the CDR3 is TGCGCCAGCAGTCATGTAACAGGTACCGGGACTAGCGGGAGTCCCTACGAGCAGTACTTC. The chain has TRBV23-1 and TRBJ2-7, with 14 bases that match TRBD2. TRBV23-1 has ORF status, its function being uncertain. V was clipped by 3 bases and J by 2 bases; unmatched bases: 15. The CDR3 runs 20 residues.

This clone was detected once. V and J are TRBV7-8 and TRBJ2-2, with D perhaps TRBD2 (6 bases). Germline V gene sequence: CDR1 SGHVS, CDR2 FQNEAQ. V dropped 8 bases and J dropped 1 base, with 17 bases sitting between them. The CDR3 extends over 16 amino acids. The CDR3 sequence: CASLPKVGGNTGELFF. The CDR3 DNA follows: TGTGCCAGCCTCCCCAAAGTGGGGGGGAACACCGGGGAGCTGTTTTTT.

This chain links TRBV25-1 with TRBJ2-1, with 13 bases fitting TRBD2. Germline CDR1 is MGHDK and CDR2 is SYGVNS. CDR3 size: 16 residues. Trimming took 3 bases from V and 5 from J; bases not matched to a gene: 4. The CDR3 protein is CASSETSGRQNNEQFF. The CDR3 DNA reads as TGTGCCAGCAGTGAGACTAGCGGGAGGCAGAACAATGAGCAGTTCTTC. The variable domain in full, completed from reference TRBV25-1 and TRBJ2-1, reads EADIYQTPRYLVIGTGKKITLECSQTMGHDKMYWYQQDPGMELHLIHYSYGVNSTEKGDLSSESTVSRIRTEHFPLTLESARPSHTSQYLCASSETSGRQNNEQFFGPGTRLTVL.

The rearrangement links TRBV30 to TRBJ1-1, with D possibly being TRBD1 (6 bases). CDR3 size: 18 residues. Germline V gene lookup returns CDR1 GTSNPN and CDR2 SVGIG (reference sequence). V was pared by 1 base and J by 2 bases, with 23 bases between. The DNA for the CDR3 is TGTGCCTGGAGTGACATCAGGGGAGGTAGAGGTGATAACACTGAAGCTTTCTTT. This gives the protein CAWSDIRGGRGDNTEAFF.

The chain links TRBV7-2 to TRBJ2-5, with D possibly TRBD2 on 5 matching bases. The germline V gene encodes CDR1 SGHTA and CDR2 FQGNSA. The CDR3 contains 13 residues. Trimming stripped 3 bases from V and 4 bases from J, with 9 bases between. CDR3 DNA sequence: TGTGCCAGCAGCTTTAGCGTTCGAGAGACCCAGTACTTC. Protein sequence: CASSFSVRETQYF. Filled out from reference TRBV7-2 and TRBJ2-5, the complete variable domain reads GAGVSQSPSNKVTEKGKDVELRCDPISGHTALYWYRQSLGQGLEFLIYFQGNSAPDKSGLPSDRFSAERTGGSVSTLTIQRTQQEDSAVYLCASSFSVRETQYFGPGTRLLVL.

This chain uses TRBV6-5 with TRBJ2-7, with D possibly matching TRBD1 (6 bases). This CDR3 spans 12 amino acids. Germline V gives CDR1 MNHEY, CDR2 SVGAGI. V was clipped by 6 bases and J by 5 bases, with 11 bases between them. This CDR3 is CASSQNRDEQYF. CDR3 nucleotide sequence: TGTGCCAGCAGCCAGAACAGGGACGAGCAGTACTTC.

CDR3 in amino acids: CASSTQGQGGYGYTF. Here the CDR3 DNA reads TGTGCCAGCAGCACCCAGGGACAGGGGGGCTATGGCTACACCTTC. The rearrangement links TRBV7-8 to TRBJ1-2; 11 bases align to TRBD1. The ends lost 5 bases at V and 4 bases at J; junction bases unmatched: 6. This CDR3 contains 15 residues. The germline V gene has CDR1 SGHVS and CDR2 FQNEAQ.

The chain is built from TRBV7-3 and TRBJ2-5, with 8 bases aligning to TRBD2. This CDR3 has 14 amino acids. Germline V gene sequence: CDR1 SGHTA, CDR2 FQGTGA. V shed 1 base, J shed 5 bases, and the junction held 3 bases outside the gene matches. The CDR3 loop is CASSLKPSGETQYF. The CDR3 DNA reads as TGTGCCAGCAGCTTAAAGCCTAGCGGGGAGACCCAGTACTTC.

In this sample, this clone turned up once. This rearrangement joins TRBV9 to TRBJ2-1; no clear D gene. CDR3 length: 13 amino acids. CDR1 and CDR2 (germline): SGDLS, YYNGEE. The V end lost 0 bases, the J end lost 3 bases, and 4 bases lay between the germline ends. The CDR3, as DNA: TGTGCCAGCAGCGTAGCGGGCTACAATGAGCAGTTCTTC. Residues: CASSVAGYNEQFF.

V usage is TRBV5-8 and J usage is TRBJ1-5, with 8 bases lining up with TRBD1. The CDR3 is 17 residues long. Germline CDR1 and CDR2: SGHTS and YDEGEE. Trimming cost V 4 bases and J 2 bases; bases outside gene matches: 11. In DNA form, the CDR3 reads TGTGCCAGCAGCACGGGACAGGTGTATGTAGGCAATCAGCCCCAGCATTTT. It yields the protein CASSTGQVYVGNQPQHF.

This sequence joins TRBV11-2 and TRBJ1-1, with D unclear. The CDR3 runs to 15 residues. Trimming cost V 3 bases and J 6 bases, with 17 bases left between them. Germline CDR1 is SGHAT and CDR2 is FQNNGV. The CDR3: CASSLALVRRPEAFF. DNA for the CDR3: TGTGCCAGCAGCTTGGCTTTAGTTCGCCGCCCTGAAGCTTTCTTT. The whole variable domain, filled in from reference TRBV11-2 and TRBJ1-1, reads EAGVAQSPRYKIIEKRQSVAFWCNPISGHATLYWYQQILGQGPKLLIQFQNNGVVDDSQLPKDRFSAERLKGVDSTLKIQPAKLEDSAVYLCASSLALVRRPEAFFGQGTRLTVV.